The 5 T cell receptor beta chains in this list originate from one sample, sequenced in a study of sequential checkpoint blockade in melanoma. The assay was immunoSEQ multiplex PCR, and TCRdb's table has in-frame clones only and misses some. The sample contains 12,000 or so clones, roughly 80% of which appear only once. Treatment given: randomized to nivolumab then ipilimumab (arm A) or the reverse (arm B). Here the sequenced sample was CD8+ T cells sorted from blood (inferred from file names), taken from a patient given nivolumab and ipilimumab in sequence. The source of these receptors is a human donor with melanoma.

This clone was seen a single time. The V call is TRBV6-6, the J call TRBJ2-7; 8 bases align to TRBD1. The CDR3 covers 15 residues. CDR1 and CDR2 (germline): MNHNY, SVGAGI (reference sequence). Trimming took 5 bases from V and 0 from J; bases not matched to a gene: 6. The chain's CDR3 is CASSGQGLSSYEQYF. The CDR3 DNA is TGTGCCAGCAGTGGACAGGGCCTGAGCTCCTACGAGCAGTACTTC.

The CDR3, as DNA: TGTGCCAGCAGCTTGACAGCGAACACTGAAGCTTTCTTT. Translating gives CASSLTANTEAFF. The rearrangement links TRBV11-2 to TRBJ1-1, with a possible D match to TRBD1 (5 bases). The CDR3 totals 13 residues. Germline V CDR1 and CDR2: SGHAT, FQNNGV. The ends were cut back, 3 bases at V and 1 base at J, with 6 bases in the middle.

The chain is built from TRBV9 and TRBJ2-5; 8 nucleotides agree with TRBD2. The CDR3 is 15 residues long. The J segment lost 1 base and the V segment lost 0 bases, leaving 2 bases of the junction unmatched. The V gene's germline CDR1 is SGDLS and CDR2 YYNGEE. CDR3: CASSVAAGGQETQYF. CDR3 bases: TGTGCCAGCAGCGTAGCGGCGGGGGGCCAAGAGACCCAGTACTTC. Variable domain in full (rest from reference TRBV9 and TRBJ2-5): DSGVTQTPKHLITATGQRVTLRCSPRSGDLSVYWYQQSLDQGLQFLIQYYNGEERAKGNILERFSAQQFPDLHSELNLSSLELGDSALYFCASSVAAGGQETQYFGPGTRLLVL.

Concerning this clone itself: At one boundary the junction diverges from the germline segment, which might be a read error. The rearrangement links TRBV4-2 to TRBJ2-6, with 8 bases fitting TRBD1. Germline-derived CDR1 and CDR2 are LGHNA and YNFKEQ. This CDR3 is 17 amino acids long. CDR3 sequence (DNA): TGTGCCAGCAGACAAGACAGGGGAAGTTCTGGGGCCAACGTCCTGACTTTC. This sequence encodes CASRQDRGSSGANVLTF.

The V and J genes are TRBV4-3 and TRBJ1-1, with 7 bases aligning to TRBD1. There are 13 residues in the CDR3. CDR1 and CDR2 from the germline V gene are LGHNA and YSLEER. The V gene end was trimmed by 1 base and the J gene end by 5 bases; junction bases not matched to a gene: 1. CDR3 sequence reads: CASSQAGQTEAFF. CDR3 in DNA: TGCGCCAGCAGCCAAGCGGGACAGACTGAAGCTTTCTTT.